This T cell receptor (beta chain) was observed in a study of cytomegalovirus exposure and HLA in healthy donors. Note on this clone: Its specificity is not known.

The study's findings and limits: According to reports, the classifier identified cytomegalovirus status with high specificity and sensitivity. Some public TCRs appeared in many individuals, while most sequences were rare.

Trimming pared 4 bases from V and 5 bases from J, leaving 15 bases between. The germline V gene has CDR1 SGDLS and CDR2 YYNGEE. The CDR3 extends over 14 amino acids. Measured with immunoSEQ multiplex PCR; TCRdb has only the in-frame clones, and not every one. The sample has tens of thousands of clones; 88% are singletons. The source material was PBMCs. The V and J genes are TRBV9 and TRBJ1-1; D is unresolved. The receptor comes from a woman aged 25 to 39 in good health and CMV-seronegative. The CDR3 loop is CASSPVLSGTEAFF. As DNA, the CDR3 is TGTGCCAGCAGCCCTGTTTTATCGGGGACTGAAGCTTTCTTT.